Listed here is a single T cell receptor (beta chain). This record belongs to a study of blood T cell repertoires in COVID-19. The assay was immunoSEQ multiplex PCR, and TCRdb's table has in-frame clones only and misses some. Here the sample spans about 250,000 clones, roughly 85% being singletons. The V segment lost 0 bases and the J segment 7 bases; nucleotides outside the gene matches: 11. The CDR3 totals 16 residues. Germline V gene lookup returns CDR1 MGHRA and CDR2 YSYEKL. The receptor was derived from a man in his late teens or twenties with active or convalescent COVID-19. V usage is TRBV4-1 and J usage is TRBJ1-2, with 7 nucleotides matching TRBD1. Input material: peripheral blood. This CDR3 reads CASSQDDRDALTGYTF. CDR3 DNA: TGCGCCAGCAGCCAAGACGACAGGGACGCGTTAACTGGCTACACCTTC.